These 18 T cell receptor beta chains were all obtained from the same sample, sequenced in a study of blood T cells in healthy people across ages. The authors ran a second PCR of roughly 6 to 12 cycles using a sample-barcoded 5' primer and a J-beta primer mix. From the 5' RACE reads, TCRdb called clonotypes with MiXCR, one entry per CDR3 protein. The table lists nearly 1 million distinct CDR3 sequences, roughly half of them singletons, with 20% to 25% in the top ten. Sequenced material: blood. Source of these receptors: a woman in her sixties in good health.

The chain recombines TRBV5-1 with TRBJ2-3, with D tentatively TRBD2 (6 bases). This CDR3 has 13 amino acids. V shed 4 bases and J shed 5 bases, with 11 bases lying between them. The germline CDR1 and CDR2 sequences are SGHRS and YFSETQ. The CDR3 DNA reads as TGCGCCAGCAGCGTTGGGAGGCGAGATACGCAGTATTTT. It codes for CASSVGRRDTQYF.

The V and J genes are TRBV29-1 and TRBJ2-4, with 7 bases that match TRBD1. Germline CDR1 reads SQVTM; CDR2 reads ANQGSEA. The CDR3 has 13 amino acids. Losses at the gene ends were 7 bases for V and 3 bases for J; bases not matched to a gene: 6. CDR3 DNA sequence: TGCAGCGGTGAGGGACAGATCAAAAACATTCAGTACTTC. Protein: CSGEGQIKNIQYF.

As to this clonotype: Without the conserved terminal phenylalanine or tryptophan, this CDR3 likely stems from a read error. The V gene is TRBV6-5, the J gene TRBJ2-5; 13 bases match TRBD2. TRBJ2-7 explains the end of the DNA better; the J call may be wrong. This CDR3 spans 14 amino acids. Germline V CDR1 and CDR2: MNHEY, SVGAGI. This CDR3 reads CASSPGLAGYEQYL. CDR3 DNA sequence: TGTGCCAGCAGCCCGGGACTAGCGGGATACGAGCAGTACCTC.

This chain joins TRBV29-1 and TRBJ1-1, with D unclear. Germline CDR1 is SQVTM and CDR2 is ANQGSEA. The CDR3 loop spans 13 amino acids. The V end lost 2 bases, the J end lost 0 bases, and 7 bases lay between the germline ends. The CDR3 bases are TGCAGCGTTGAATTCGCCCTGAACACTGAAGCTTTCTTT. Translating it yields CSVEFALNTEAFF.

This chain connects TRBV21-1 to TRBJ2-1; no DNA check was done on the table's D call, TRBD2. TRBV21-1 is a pseudogene. The CDR3 contains 18 residues. The CDR3 coding sequence is TGTGCCAGCAGCAAAATACCTACTTCCGGGACTAGCGGACATAAGCAGTTCTTC. Translating it yields CASSKIPTSGTSGHKQFF.

As to this clonotype: A much larger clone sits a single nucleotide away, making a read error possible. V is TRBV29-1 and J is TRBJ2-4; 8 bases match TRBD2. The CDR3 has 15 residues. Per the germline V gene, CDR1 is SQVTM and CDR2 is ANQGSEA. Losses at the gene ends were 4 bases for V and 7 bases for J; bases not matched to a gene: 12. CDR3 residues: CSVAQREHRSNIQYF. CDR3 coding DNA: TGCAGCGTTGCCCAGCGGGAGCACCGCTCTAACATTCAGTACTTC.

The J gene is TRBJ2-4, the V gene TRBV6-5; 12 bases are shared with TRBD2. The J call may be wrong; the DNA end is better matched by TRBJ2-5. The CDR3 is made up of 15 amino acids. From germline, CDR1 is MNHEY and CDR2 SVGAGI. The CDR3 region has the DNA TGTGCCAGCAGGACCCCTAGCGGGAGGGTTGAGACCCAGTACTTC. Translation: CASRTPSGRVETQYF.

This clonotype was seen only a few times. The chain is built from TRBV28 and TRBJ2-7, with D unresolved. With 5 bases removed from V and 3 bases from J, the gap between germline ends came to 8 bases. This CDR3 region has 12 residues. Per germline, CDR1 MDHEN and CDR2 SYDVKM. The CDR3 loop is CASSRFNYEQYF. CDR3 nucleotide sequence: TGTGCCAGCAGTAGATTTAACTACGAGCAGTACTTC.

The V call is TRBV4-2, the J call TRBJ2-5; 9 bases fit TRBD1. Germline CDR1 reads LGHNA; CDR2 reads YNFKEQ. The J segment lost 11 bases and the V segment lost 0 bases, leaving 13 bases of the junction unmatched. CDR3 length equals 16 residues. The CDR3 nucleotides read TGTGCCAGCAGCCAAGATCACGGGACAGGGTGGAATGAGCAGTACTTC. Its translation: CASSQDHGTGWNEQYF.

The CDR3 protein is CATQQFIEPRRKGLTEAFF. CDR3 sequence (DNA): TGTGCCACTCAGCAGTTTATCGAACCGCGTCGGAAAGGGCTCACTGAAGCTTTCTTT. V usage is TRBV27 and J usage is TRBJ1-1, with D unclear. CDR1 is MNHEY, CDR2 SMNVEV, per germline (reference sequence). This CDR3 has 19 residues. Between the trimmed V and J ends, which lost 10 bases and 4 bases, there was a span of 34 bases.

The chain has TRBV29-1 and TRBJ1-3; D perhaps matches TRBD1 (6 bases). CDR3 size: 15 residues. Germline loops: CDR1 SQVTM, CDR2 ANQGSEA. The germline V and J ends were trimmed by 0 bases and 0 bases, with 9 bases remaining between them. CDR3 loop: CSVEDRGGSGNTIYF. DNA of the CDR3: TGCAGCGTTGAAGACCGAGGGGGCTCTGGAAACACCATATATTTT.

This chain uses TRBV3-1 with TRBJ2-1; no clear D gene. There are 14 residues in the CDR3. Per germline, CDR1 LGHDT and CDR2 YNNKEL (reference sequence). Deletions cut 7 bases from V and 7 bases from J, with 17 bases between. CDR3 protein: CASTPKTARNEQFF. CDR3 bases: TGTGCCAGCACCCCCAAGACGGCGCGGAATGAGCAGTTCTTC.

The J gene is TRBJ1-6, the V gene TRBV2; D is ambiguous. The germline gives CDR1 SNHLY, CDR2 FYNNEI. V gave up 5 bases and J gave up 10 bases, with 9 bases separating them. This CDR3 region has 12 residues. CDR3 sequence: CASSRLGSPLHF. DNA for the CDR3: TGTGCCAGCAGTCGCCTTGGCTCACCCCTCCACTTT.

The gene calls are TRBV4-1 and TRBJ1-6; D is perhaps TRBD1 (5 bases). Germline assignment: CDR1 MGHRA and CDR2 YSYEKL. The CDR3 is 16 residues long. Deletions cut 0 bases from V and 10 bases from J, with 16 bases between. CDR3 bases: TGCGCCAGCAGCCAAGACCGGGGGGGGGTTGAATCACCCCTCCACTTT. Amino acids: CASSQDRGGVESPLHF.

The chain links TRBV7-6 to TRBJ2-5; tentatively, D is TRBD2 (5 bases). V was trimmed by 3 bases and J by 2 bases, leaving 13 bases between them. CDR3 size: 15 residues. From germline, CDR1 is SGHVS and CDR2 FNYEAQ. CDR3 amino acids: CASSLSPRGQETQYF. The CDR3 region has the DNA TGTGCCAGCAGCTTGAGTCCCCGAGGGCAAGAGACCCAGTACTTC.

Notes on this clonotype: One base away lies a much larger clone, so this may be a sequencing read error. This chain connects TRBV12-3 or TRBV12-4 to TRBJ2-5, with D perhaps matching TRBD2 (6 bases). V was clipped by 5 bases and J by 4 bases, with 17 bases between them. The CDR3 loop spans 15 amino acids. The CDR3 protein is CASSRDLGGRETQYF. In DNA, the CDR3 is TGTGCCAGCAGTCGAGATTTGGGAGGTAGAGAGACCCAGTACTTC.

V and J are TRBV2 and TRBJ2-3, with a weak D call TRBD2 (5 bases). Per germline, CDR1 SNHLY and CDR2 FYNNEI. V was pared by 8 bases and J by 3 bases, with 12 bases between. This CDR3 region has 13 residues. Here the CDR3 reads CASCVSGTDTQYF. The CDR3 coding sequence is TGTGCCAGCTGTGTAAGCGGTACAGATACGCAGTATTTT.

The chain couples TRBV14 to TRBJ2-3; the D gene could be TRBD1 or TRBD2 (5 bases each). With 3 bases removed from V and 2 bases from J, the gap between germline ends came to 12 bases. This CDR3 spans 15 amino acids. The germline gives CDR1 SGHDN, CDR2 FVKESK. CDR3 sequence reads: CASSQMGTHTDTQYF. The CDR3 coding sequence is TGTGCCAGCAGCCAGATGGGGACCCACACAGATACGCAGTATTTT.